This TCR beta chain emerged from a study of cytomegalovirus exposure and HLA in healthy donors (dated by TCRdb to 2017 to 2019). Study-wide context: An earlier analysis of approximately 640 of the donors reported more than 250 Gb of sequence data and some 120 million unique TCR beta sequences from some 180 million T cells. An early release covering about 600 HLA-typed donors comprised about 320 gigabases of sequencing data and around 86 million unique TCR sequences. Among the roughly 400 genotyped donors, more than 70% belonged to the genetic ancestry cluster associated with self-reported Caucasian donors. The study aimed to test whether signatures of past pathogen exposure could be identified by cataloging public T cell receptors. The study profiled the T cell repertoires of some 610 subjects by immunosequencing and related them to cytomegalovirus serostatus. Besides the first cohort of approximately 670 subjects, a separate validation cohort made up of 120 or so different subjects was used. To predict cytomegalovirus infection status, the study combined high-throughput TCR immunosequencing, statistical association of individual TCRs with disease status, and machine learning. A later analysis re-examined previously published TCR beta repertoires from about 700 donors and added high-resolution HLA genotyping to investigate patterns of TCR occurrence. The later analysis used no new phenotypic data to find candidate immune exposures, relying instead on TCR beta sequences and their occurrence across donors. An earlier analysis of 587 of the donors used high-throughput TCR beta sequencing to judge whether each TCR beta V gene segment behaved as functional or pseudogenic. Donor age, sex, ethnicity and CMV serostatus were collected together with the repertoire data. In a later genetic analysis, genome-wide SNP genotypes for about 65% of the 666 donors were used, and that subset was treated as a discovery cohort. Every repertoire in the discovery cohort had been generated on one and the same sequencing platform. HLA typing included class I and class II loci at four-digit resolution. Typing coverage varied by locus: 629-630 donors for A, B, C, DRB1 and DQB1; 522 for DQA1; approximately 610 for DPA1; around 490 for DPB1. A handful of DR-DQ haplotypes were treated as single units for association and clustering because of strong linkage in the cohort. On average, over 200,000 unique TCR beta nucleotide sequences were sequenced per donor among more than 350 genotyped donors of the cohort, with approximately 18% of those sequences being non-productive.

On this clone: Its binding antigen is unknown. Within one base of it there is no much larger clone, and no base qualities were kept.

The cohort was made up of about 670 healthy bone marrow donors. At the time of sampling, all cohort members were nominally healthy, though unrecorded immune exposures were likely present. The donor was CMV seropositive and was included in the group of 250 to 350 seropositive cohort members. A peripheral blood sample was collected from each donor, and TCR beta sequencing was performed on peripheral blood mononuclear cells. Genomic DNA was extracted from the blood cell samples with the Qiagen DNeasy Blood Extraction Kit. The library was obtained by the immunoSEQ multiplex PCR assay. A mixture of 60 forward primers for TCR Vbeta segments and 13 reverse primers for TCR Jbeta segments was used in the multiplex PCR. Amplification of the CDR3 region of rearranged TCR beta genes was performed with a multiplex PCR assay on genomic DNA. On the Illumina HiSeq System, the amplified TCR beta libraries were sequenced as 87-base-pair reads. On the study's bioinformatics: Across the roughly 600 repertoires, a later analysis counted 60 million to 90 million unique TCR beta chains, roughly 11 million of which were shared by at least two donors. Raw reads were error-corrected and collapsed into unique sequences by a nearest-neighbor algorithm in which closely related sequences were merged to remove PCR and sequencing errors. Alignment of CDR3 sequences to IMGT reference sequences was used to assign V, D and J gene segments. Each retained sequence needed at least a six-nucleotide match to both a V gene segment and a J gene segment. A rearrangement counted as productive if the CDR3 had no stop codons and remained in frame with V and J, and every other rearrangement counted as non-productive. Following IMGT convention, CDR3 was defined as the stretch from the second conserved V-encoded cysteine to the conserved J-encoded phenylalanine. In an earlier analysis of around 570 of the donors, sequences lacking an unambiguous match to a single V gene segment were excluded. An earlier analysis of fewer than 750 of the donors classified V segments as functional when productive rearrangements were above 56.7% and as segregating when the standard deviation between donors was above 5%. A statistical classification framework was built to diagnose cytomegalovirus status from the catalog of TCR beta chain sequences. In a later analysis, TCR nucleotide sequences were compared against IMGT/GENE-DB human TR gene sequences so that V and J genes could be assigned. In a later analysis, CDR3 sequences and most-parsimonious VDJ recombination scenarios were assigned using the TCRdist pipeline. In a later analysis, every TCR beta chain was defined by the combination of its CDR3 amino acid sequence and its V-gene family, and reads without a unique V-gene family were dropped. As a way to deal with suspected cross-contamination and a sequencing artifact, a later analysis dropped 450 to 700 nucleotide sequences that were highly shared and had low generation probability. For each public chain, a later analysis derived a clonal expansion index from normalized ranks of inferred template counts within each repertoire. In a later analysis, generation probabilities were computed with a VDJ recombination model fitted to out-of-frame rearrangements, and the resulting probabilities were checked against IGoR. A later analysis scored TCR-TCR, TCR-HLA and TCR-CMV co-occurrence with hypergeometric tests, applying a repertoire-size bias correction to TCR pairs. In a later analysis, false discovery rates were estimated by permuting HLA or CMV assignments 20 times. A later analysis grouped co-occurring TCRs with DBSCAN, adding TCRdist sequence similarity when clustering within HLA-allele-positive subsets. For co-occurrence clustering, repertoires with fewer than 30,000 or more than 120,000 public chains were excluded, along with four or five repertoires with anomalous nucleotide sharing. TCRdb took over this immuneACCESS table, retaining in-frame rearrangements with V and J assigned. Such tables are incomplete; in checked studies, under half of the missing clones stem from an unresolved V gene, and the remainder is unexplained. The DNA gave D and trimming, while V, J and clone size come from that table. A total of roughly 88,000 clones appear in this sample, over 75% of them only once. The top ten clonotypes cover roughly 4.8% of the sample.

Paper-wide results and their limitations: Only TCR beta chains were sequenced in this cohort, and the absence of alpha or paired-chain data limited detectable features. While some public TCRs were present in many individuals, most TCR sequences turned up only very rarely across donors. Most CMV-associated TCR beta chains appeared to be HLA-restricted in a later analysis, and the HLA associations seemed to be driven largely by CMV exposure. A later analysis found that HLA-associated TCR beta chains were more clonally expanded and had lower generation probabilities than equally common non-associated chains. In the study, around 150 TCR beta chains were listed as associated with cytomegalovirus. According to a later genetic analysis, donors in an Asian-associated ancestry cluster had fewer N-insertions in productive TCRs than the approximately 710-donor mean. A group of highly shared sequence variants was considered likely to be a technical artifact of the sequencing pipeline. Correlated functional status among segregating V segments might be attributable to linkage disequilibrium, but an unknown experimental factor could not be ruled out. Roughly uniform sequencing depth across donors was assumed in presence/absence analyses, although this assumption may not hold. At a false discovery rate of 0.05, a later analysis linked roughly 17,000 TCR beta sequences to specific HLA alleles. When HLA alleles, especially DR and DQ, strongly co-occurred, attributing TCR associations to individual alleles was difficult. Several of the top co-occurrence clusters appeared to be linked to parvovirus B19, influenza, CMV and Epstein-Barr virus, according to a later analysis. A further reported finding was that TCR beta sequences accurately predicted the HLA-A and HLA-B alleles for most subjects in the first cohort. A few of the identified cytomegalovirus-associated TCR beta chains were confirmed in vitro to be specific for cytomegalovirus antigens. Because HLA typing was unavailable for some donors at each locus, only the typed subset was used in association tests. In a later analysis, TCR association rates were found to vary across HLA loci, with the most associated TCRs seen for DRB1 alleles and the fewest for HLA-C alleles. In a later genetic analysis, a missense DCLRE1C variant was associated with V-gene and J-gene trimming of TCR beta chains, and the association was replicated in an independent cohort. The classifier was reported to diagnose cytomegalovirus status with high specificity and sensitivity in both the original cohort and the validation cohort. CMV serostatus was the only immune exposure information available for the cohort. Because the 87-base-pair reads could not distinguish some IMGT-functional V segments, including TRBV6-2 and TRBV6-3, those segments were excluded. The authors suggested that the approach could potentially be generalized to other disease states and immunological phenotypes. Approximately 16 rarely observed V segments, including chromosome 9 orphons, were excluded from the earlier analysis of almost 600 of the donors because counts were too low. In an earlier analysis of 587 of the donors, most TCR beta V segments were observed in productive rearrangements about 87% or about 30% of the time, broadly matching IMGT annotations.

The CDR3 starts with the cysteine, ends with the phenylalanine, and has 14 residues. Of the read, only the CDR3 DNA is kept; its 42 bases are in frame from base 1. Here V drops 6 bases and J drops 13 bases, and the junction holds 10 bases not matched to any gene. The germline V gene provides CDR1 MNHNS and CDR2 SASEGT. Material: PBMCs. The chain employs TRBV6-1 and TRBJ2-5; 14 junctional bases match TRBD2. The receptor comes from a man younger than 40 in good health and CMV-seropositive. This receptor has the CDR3 CASSFGLAGGPGYF. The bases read TGTGCCAGCAGCTTCGGACTAGCGGGGGGTCCGGGGTACTTC.